This TCR beta chain originates from a study of pediatric ulcerative colitis. Generated by immunoSEQ multiplex PCR, the TCRdb table keeps only in-frame clones and is missing some. The repertoire holds approximately 37,000 clones, with about 75% as singletons. Trimming left V 7 bases short and J 0 bases short, with 9 bases between. Germline loops: CDR1 MNHEY, CDR2 SVGAGI. The CDR3 length is 13 residues. One to two pinch biopsies were taken from the rectum during colonoscopy. Sequencing used gut tissue. This sequence joins TRBV6-5 and TRBJ1-2; D is uncertain. The sequence came from a boy between 5 and 17 years old with severe ulcerative colitis. The CDR3 sequence is CASKTEANYGYTF. In nucleotides, the CDR3 is TGTGCCAGCAAGACCGAAGCTAACTATGGCTACACCTTC.